The 20 T cell receptor beta chains presented below share a single source sample, sequenced in a study of beta chain features in type 1 diabetes. Study observations and caveats: Patients with Type 1 diabetes showed moderately but significantly shorter TCRB CDR3s in all four CD4+ subsets.

Sequencing targeted expressed TCRB transcripts, as all isolated RNA had been reverse transcribed. Some clones are missing from TCRdb's copy, which holds only in-frame ones; the method was immunoSEQ multiplex PCR. The profile shows 250,000 to 350,000 clones, around 16% of them singletons. Their antigens are not known. Sequencing was carried out using naive CD4+ T cells from blood. The receptors shown here come from a man between 18 and 29 years old with type 1 diabetes.

This clone was recorded a few times. This chain joins TRBV18 and TRBJ2-1; 8 positions agree with TRBD1. Germline CDR1 KGHSH, CDR2 LQKENI. CDR3 length equals 16 residues. J lost 5 bases, V lost 3 bases, and 9 bases had no gene match. Written as DNA, the CDR3 is TGTGCCAGCTCACCGCTGGTAGGACAGGGAAACAATGAGCAGTTCTTC. Translated, it gives CASSPLVGQGNNEQFF.

In its sample, this clone was seen a few times. The chain recombines TRBV23-1 with TRBJ1-1; D may be TRBD1 (6 bases). TRBV23-1 is known as an ORF, though its function is uncertain. The CDR3 sequence is 14 residues long. Trimming took 3 bases from V and 6 from J, leaving 14 bases between them. CDR3 sequence: CASSQPTGFAEAFF. CDR3 sequence (DNA): TGCGCCAGCAGTCAGCCCACAGGGTTCGCTGAAGCTTTCTTT.

This chain uses TRBV9 with TRBJ1-1, with D hard to call. The CDR3 length is 14 residues. Germline V gene sequence: CDR1 SGDLS, CDR2 YYNGEE. V was shortened by 3 bases and J by 1 base, with 10 bases between the two germline ends. This CDR3 is CASSGAGRNTEAFF. The DNA for the CDR3 is TGTGCCAGCAGCGGGGCAGGAAGGAACACTGAAGCTTTCTTT.

Turning to this clone: The junction shows a germline mismatch at one end, possibly a read error. The V call is TRBV5-6, the J call TRBJ1-4, with 8 bases fitting TRBD1. Per the germline V gene, CDR1 is SGHDT and CDR2 is YYEEEE. The CDR3 runs to 15 residues. The CDR3 region is CASSLSGGTSEKLFF. For the CDR3, the DNA is TGTGCCAGCAGCTTGTCAGGGGGCACTAGTGAAAAACTGTTTTTT.

This clone appeared a few times. The chain couples TRBV5-4 to TRBJ2-3; possible D gene TRBD1, 6 bases. The CDR3 is 16 amino acids. Germline lookup yields CDR1 SGHNT and CDR2 YYREEE (reference sequence). The V and J ends lost 0 bases and 2 bases respectively, with 13 bases between them. The CDR3 protein is CASSLDSGTLTDTQYF. The CDR3 nucleotides read TGTGCCAGCAGCTTGGACTCCGGGACACTCACAGATACGCAGTATTTT. Based on the CDR3 plus reference TRBV5-4 and TRBJ2-3, the full variable domain is ETGVTQSPTHLIKTRGQQVTLRCSSQSGHNTVSWYQQALGQGPQFIFQYYREEENGRGNFPPRFSGLQFPNYSSELNVNALELDDSALYLCASSLDSGTLTDTQYFGPGTRLTVL.

The CDR3 loop reads CASSLAGWETQYF. The CDR3 DNA is TGTGCCAGCAGTTTAGCAGGGTGGGAGACCCAGTACTTC. V and J are TRBV28 and TRBJ2-5, with D perhaps TRBD1 (5 bases). The CDR3 totals 13 residues. V lost 2 bases to trimming and J lost 5 bases, with 9 bases between them. Germline V gene sequence: CDR1 MDHEN, CDR2 SYDVKM.

The chain is built from TRBV10-2 and TRBJ1-2; unclear D gene. Germline V gives CDR1 WSHSY, CDR2 SAAADI. The length of the CDR3 is 12 residues. V dropped 4 bases and J dropped 1 base, with 4 bases sitting between them. Here the CDR3 reads CASSVGNYGYTF. For the CDR3, the DNA is TGCGCCAGCAGTGTCGGTAACTATGGCTACACCTTC.

The V gene is TRBV14, the J gene TRBJ2-1; TRBD1 matches at 7 bases. V lost 4 bases and J lost 3; bases outside the gene matches: 9. The CDR3 length is 16 residues. CDR1 is SGHDN and CDR2 is FVKESK in the germline V gene. CDR3 sequence (DNA): TGTGCCAGCAGCCCCTTGACAGGGTATGTCTACAATGAGCAGTTCTTC. Translation gives CASSPLTGYVYNEQFF.

There are a few counts of this clone. The V and J genes are TRBV7-2 and TRBJ2-7; D unresolved. The V gene's germline CDR1 is SGHTA and CDR2 FQGNSA. V shed 2 bases and J shed 6 bases, with 11 bases lying between them. The CDR3 totals 13 residues. The CDR3 bases are TGTGCCAGCAGCTTATTTGCAGGTCCCGAGCAGTACTTC. Translation: CASSLFAGPEQYF.

This clone was counted only a few times. The chain recombines TRBV5-1 with TRBJ2-7; D gene unclear. The CDR3 has 14 amino acids. CDR1 and CDR2 (germline): SGHRS, YFSETQ. The germline V and J ends were trimmed by 2 bases and 0 bases, with 9 bases remaining between them. CDR3 region: CASSFGSSSYEQYF. The CDR3 DNA is TGCGCCAGCAGCTTCGGGTCTAGCTCCTACGAGCAGTACTTC.

V usage is TRBV11-2 and J usage is TRBJ1-1; unclear D gene. Germline CDR1 reads SGHAT; CDR2 reads FQNNGV. The CDR3 sequence is 16 residues long. Deletions cut 5 bases from V and 6 bases from J, with 22 bases between. CDR3 nucleotides: TGTGCCAGCAGCCCCCTTAGCCCCATGTTGGTTTCTGAAGCTTTCTTT. It encodes CASSPLSPMLVSEAFF.

This chain joins TRBV7-9 and TRBJ2-2, with D unresolved. This CDR3 region has 14 residues. The germline V gene has CDR1 SEHNR and CDR2 FQNEAQ (reference sequence). V lost 3 bases and J 4 bases, leaving 9 bases between the germline ends. CDR3 sequence reads: CASSFGRLTGELFF. The CDR3 nucleotides read TGTGCCAGCAGCTTTGGCAGGCTCACCGGGGAGCTGTTTTTT. The full variable domain, its missing parts supplied by reference TRBV7-9 and TRBJ2-2, is DTGVSQNPRHKITKRGQNVTFRCDPISEHNRLYWYRQTLGQGPEFLTYFQNEAQLEKSRLLSDRFSAERPKGSFSTLEIQRTEQGDSAMYLCASSFGRLTGELFFGEGSRLTVL.

V and J are TRBV6-5 and TRBJ2-7; 10 bases match TRBD1. CDR1 is MNHEY, CDR2 SVGAGI, per germline. The CDR3 totals 14 residues. V lost 4 bases to trimming and J lost 5 bases; unmatched junction nucleotides: 5. Here the CDR3 reads CASSSPGTGDEQYF. In DNA, the CDR3 is TGTGCCAGCAGTTCGCCCGGGACAGGGGACGAGCAGTACTTC.

This clone appeared a few times. The chain links TRBV12-5 to TRBJ2-3; weak D call: TRBD1 (5 bases). From germline, CDR1 is LGHNT and CDR2 FRNRAP. The CDR3 consists of 13 residues. With 2 bases removed from V and 5 bases from J, the gap between germline ends came to 8 bases. The CDR3 DNA reads as TGTGCTAGTGGTTTGTCAGGACAAGATACGCAGTATTTT. Translating gives CASGLSGQDTQYF.

The rearrangement uses TRBV5-1 and TRBJ2-4; D perhaps matches TRBD2 (5 bases). The CDR3 consists of 13 residues. Trimming took 0 bases from V and 6 from J, leaving 7 bases between them. Germline CDR1 reads SGHRS; CDR2 reads YFSETQ. CDR3 protein: CASSLEAGNIQYF. DNA for the CDR3: TGCGCCAGCAGCTTGGAGGCGGGAAACATTCAGTACTTC.

Of note for this clone: The germline gene is not matched at one end of the junction; a read error may be the cause. V and J are TRBV5-4 and TRBJ2-2, with TRBD2 identical over 8 bases. The length of the CDR3 is 13 residues. The germline V gene has CDR1 SGHNT and CDR2 YYREEE (reference sequence). CDR3 protein: CASSSSAGTSHSF. The CDR3 DNA follows: TGTGCCAGCAGCTCGTCGGCGGGGACTAGTCACAGTTTT.

The chain carries TRBV30 and TRBJ2-1; a possible D gene is TRBD2 (7 bases). Germline V CDR1 and CDR2: GTSNPN, SVGIG (reference sequence). The CDR3 contains 13 residues. V was clipped by 0 bases and J by 6 bases, with 9 bases between them. Here the CDR3 DNA reads TGTGCCTGGAGTGTCCGGGGGGCCAATGAGCAGTTCTTC. Residues: CAWSVRGANEQFF.

This chain joins TRBV7-2 and TRBJ2-2; TRBD1 agrees at 8 bases. Trimming cost V 4 bases and J 5 bases; bases outside gene matches: 12. Germline V gene sequence: CDR1 SGHTA, CDR2 FQGNSA. The CDR3 extends over 17 amino acids. CDR3 sequence (DNA): TGTGCCAGCAGCTCTGCCTCAGGGGGCCCAACAACCGGGGAGCTGTTTTTT. Residues: CASSSASGGPTTGELFF.

This clone was observed a few times. The chain combines TRBV4-3 with TRBJ2-1, with D unresolved. The CDR3 is 15 residues long. V was trimmed by 0 bases and J by 3 bases, leaving 9 bases between them. Germline V gene sequence: CDR1 LGHNA, CDR2 YSLEER. This CDR3 is CASSQDLRSYNEQFF. CDR3 sequence (DNA): TGCGCCAGCAGCCAAGATCTTAGGAGCTACAATGAGCAGTTCTTC.

V is TRBV6-6 and J is TRBJ2-1; the D is unclear. With 0 bases removed from V and 6 bases from J, the gap between germline ends came to 9 bases. This CDR3 region has 14 residues. Looked up from germline, CDR1 is MNHNY and CDR2 is SVGAGI (reference sequence). CDR3: CASSYSSTTNEQFF. The CDR3 DNA reads as TGTGCCAGCAGTTACTCTAGCACCACCAATGAGCAGTTCTTC.